The T cell receptor (beta chain) under discussion was sequenced for a study of T cell responses to AZD1222 COVID-19 vaccine. General observations from the study: White British donors predominated, females outnumbered males, and clonal diversity was possibly underestimated. Repertoire collection took place solely once the T cell response had peaked.

Profiling relied on immunoSEQ multiplex PCR, and the TCRdb table lists in-frame clones only, not all of them. This sample has 150,000 to 200,000 clones; about nine tenths occur once, and the top ten carry around 1.6%. A remark on this clone: Its matching antigen is unknown.

Trimming removed 2 bases at V and 7 bases at J, with 6 bases between. The CDR3 loop spans 12 amino acids. Germline V gene lookup returns CDR1 SGHDT and CDR2 YYEEEE. The chain carries TRBV5-6 and TRBJ2-2, with D possibly TRBD1 on 5 matching bases. This clonotype was obtained from an adult who received the AZD1222 COVID-19 vaccine. Source: peripheral blood, taken 28 days after the second AZD1222 dose. CDR3 sequence: CASSLQVGELFF. CDR3 bases: TGTGCCAGCAGCTTACAGGTCGGGGAGCTGTTTTTT.